A selection of T cell receptor beta chains follows, all from one sample in a study of shared clonotypes between healthy human individuals. Repertoires were generated with immunoSEQ multiplex PCR, while TCRdb's copy carries only in-frame clones and drops some. The data contain nearly 750,000 clones, 55% to 75% of them singletons. The source material was memory CD4+ T cells sorted from blood. These receptors were collected from a woman aged 25 to 39 in good health. CDR3s include the opening cysteine and the closing phenylalanine or tryptophan. The D gene is left open where the match is weak. Size values are once, few and many counts, or a class for expanded clones, and some rows have none.

TRBD2 | TRBJ2-1 | NA | TRBV2 | 15 | TGTGCCAGCAGTGATATTAGCGGGAGCTTCGATGAGCAGTTCTTC | CASSDISGSFDEQFF
NA | TRBJ2-1 | few | TRBV5-1 | 14 | TGCGCCAGCAGCTTGGGGGACTTCTACAATGAGCAGTTCTTC | CASSLGDFYNEQFF
NA | TRBJ2-7 | NA | TRBV5-1 | 14 | TGCGCCAGCACCTCCCGGGTCGGCTCCTACGAGCAGTACTTC | CASTSRVGSYEQYF
NA | TRBJ1-2 | NA | TRBV6-1 | 14 | TGTGCCATCAGTGCCTTCCCCACAGGGAATGGCTACACCTTC | CAISAFPTGNGYTF
NA | TRBJ2-7 | NA | TRBV5-1 | 13 | TGCGCCAGCAGCCGGGACATAAACTACGAGCAGTACTTC | CASSRDINYEQYF
NA | TRBJ1-1 | few | TRBV27 | 14 | TGTGCCAGCAGTTTTTCTATGCCGAACACTGAAGCTTTCTTT | CASSFSMPNTEAFF
NA | TRBJ1-3 | NA | TRBV7-6 | 16 | TGTGCCAGCAGCTTGAACGCACAGGGTACTGGAAACACCATATATTTT | CASSLNAQGTGNTIYF
TRBD2 | TRBJ2-7 | few | TRBV5-1 | 18 | TGCGCCAGCAGCACCGAGCCCGGGACTAGCGGGAGGGCGGGCGAGCAGTACTTC | CASSTEPGTSGRAGEQYF
NA | TRBJ1-1 | NA | TRBV11-2 | 13 | TGCGCCAGCAGCCAGGCAGAATTCACTGAAGCTTTCTTT | CASSQAEFTEAFF
TRBD1 | TRBJ1-5 | few | TRBV2 | 14 | TGTGCCAGCGAGCGACAGGGGGGGAATCAGCCCCAGCATTTT | CASERQGGNQPQHF
TRBD2 | TRBJ2-5 | NA | TRBV4-2 | 15 | TGTGCCAGCAGCGAGAGACTAGCGGGAGAAGAGACCCAGTACTTC | CASSERLAGEETQYF
NA | TRBJ2-7 | NA | TRBV23-1 | 12 | TGCGCCAGCAGTCAAGGCCGGTACGAGCAGTACTTC | CASSQGRYEQYF
NA | TRBJ1-5 | NA | TRBV2 | 12 | TGTGCCAGCAGTGACGTCCCGCAACCCCAGCATTTT | CASSDVPQPQHF
TRBD2 | TRBJ2-7 | NA | TRBV28 | 15 | TGTGCCAGCAGACCTAGCGGGGGACTCTCCTACGAGCAGTACTTC | CASRPSGGLSYEQYF
NA | TRBJ2-2 | NA | TRBV19 | 13 | TGTGCCAGTAGTATTTCCACTTCCGGGGAGCTGTTTTTT | CASSISTSGELFF
TRBD2 | TRBJ2-1 | NA | TRBV11-2 | 18 | TGTGCCAGCAGCTTAGTGTCTAGCGGGAGTGGAGGGTACAATGAGCAGTTCTTC | CASSLVSSGSGGYNEQFF
TRBD1 | TRBJ1-3 | once | TRBV7-9 | 14 | TGTGCCAGCAGACGCACAGGGGCTGGAAACACCATATATTTT | CASRRTGAGNTIYF
TRBD1 | TRBJ1-4 | NA | TRBV6-1 | 14 | TGTGCCACCCTCGGAGTCTACAGGGGCGAAAAACTGTTTTTT | CATLGVYRGEKLFF
TRBD1 | TRBJ2-3 | many | TRBV2 | 15 | TGTGCCAGCAGCCTCCGGACAGGGCCCACAGATACGCAGTATTTT | CASSLRTGPTDTQYF
TRBD1 | TRBJ1-5 | NA | TRBV7-9 | 14 | TGTGCCAGCAGGCGGGACAGCAACAATCAGCCCCAGCATTTT | CASRRDSNNQPQHF
NA | TRBJ2-4 | NA | TRBV28 | 18 | TGTGCCAGCACCGCCGGGGGCAGGGAGTTCCTAGCCAAAAACATTCAGTACTTC | CASTAGGREFLAKNIQYF
TRBD1 | TRBJ2-5 | NA | TRBV30 | 14 | TGTGCCTGGAGTGGCAGGGGGCACCAAGAGACCCAGTACTTC | CAWSGRGHQETQYF
NA | TRBJ2-2 | NA | TRBV2 | 16 | TGTGCCAGCAGTGGACTAGGTCGAGGGTCGGTCGGGGAGCTGTTTTTT | CASSGLGRGSVGELFF
NA | TRBJ1-6 | NA | TRBV5-1 | 17 | TGCGCCAGCAGCCCCCGATTGCGGACAGCAACTAATTCACCCCTCCACTTT | CASSPRLRTATNSPLHF
NA | TRBJ1-4 | NA | TRBV7-8 | 14 | TGTGCCAGCAGCTTAGTCAGGGTGGGGGAAAAACTGTTTTTT | CASSLVRVGEKLFF
NA | TRBJ1-1 | many | TRBV18 | 15 | TGTGCCAGCTCAGGTTCTTGGGGTTCAGGTACTGAAGCTTTCTTT | CASSGSWGSGTEAFF
NA | TRBJ2-1 | few | TRBV13 | 13 | TGTGCCAGCAGCTTAGACATCTACAATGAGCAGTTCTTC | CASSLDIYNEQFF
TRBD1 | TRBJ1-1 | NA | TRBV7-2 | 15 | TGTGCCAGCAGCTTGTGGACAGGGAGGGACACTGAAGCTTTCTTT | CASSLWTGRDTEAFF
TRBD2 | TRBJ2-1 | few | TRBV5-8 | 12 | TGTGCCAGCAGCTATAGACTAGCGGTGAGGTTCTTC | CASSYRLAVRFF
TRBD1 | TRBJ2-1 | few | TRBV5-1 | 16 | TGCGCCAGCAGCTTGGTTTCCCCCGGGACAGGGAATGAGCAGTTCTTC | CASSLVSPGTGNEQFF